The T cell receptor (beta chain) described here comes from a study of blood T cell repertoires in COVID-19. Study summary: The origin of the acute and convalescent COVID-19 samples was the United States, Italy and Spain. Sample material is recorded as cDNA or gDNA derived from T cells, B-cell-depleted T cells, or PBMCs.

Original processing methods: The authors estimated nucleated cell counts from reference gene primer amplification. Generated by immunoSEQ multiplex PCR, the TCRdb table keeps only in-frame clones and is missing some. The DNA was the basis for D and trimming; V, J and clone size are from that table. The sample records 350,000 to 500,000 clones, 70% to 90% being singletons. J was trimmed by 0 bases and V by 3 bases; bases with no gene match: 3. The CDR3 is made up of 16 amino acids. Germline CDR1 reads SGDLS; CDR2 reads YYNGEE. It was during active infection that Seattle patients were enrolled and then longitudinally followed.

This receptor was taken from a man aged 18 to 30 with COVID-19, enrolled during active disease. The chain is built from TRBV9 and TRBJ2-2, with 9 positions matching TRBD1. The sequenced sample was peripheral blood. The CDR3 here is CASSARQGANTGELFF. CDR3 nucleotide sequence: TGTGCCAGCAGCGCCCGACAGGGGGCGAACACCGGGGAGCTGTTTTTT.